A selection of T cell receptor beta chains follows, all from one sample in a study of early T cells in non-severe SARS-CoV-2 infection. TCRdb re-analysed the 5' RACE reads in MiXCR, keeping a single row per CDR3 protein. The data contain about 90,000 distinct CDR3 sequences, over 9.5% of them singletons. This specimen consisted of whole blood, obtained at baseline. The receptors originated from an adult who was a healthcare worker with PCR-confirmed SARS-CoV-2 infection or an uninfected control (not recorded which). CDR3s include the opening cysteine and the closing phenylalanine or tryptophan. The D gene is left open where the match is weak. Some rows have no size entry. The others give once, few or many, or a class for an expanded clone.

clone_size,v_call,d_call,j_call,cdr3_nt,cdr3_aa
-,TRBV24-1,TRBD2,TRBJ2-1,TGTGCCACCAGTGACCACCGGGGGGGGATATGGGATGAGCAGTTCTTC,CATSDHRGGIWDEQFF
many,TRBV20-1,-,TRBJ1-1,TGCAGTGCTAGAGATCAACGGACCGAAGCTTTCTTT,CSARDQRTEAFF
many,TRBV6-1,-,TRBJ1-5,TGTGCCAGCAGTGACGGCAGGCGAGGCAATCAGCCCCAGCATTTT,CASSDGRRGNQPQHF
-,TRBV10-2,-,TRBJ1-1,TGCGCCAGCAGTGACCGGGGGAACACTGAAGCTTTCTTT,CASSDRGNTEAFF
many,TRBV5-6,-,TRBJ1-2,TGTGCCAGCAGCCCGGACAGCAGATATGGCTACACCTTC,CASSPDSRYGYTF
many,TRBV13,-,TRBJ2-1,TGTGCCAGCAGCCCCGTTAATAGATATAATGAGCAGTTCTTC,CASSPVNRYNEQFF
-,TRBV5-4,TRBD2,TRBJ2-1,TGTGCCAGCAAGCCACACACTAGCGGGAAAAACAATGAGCAGTTCTTC,CASKPHTSGKNNEQFF
-,TRBV20-1,-,TRBJ2-3,TGCAGTGCTTCACTAGAAACAGATACGCAGTATTTT,CSASLETDTQYF
-,TRBV20-1,-,TRBJ2-2,TGCAGTGCTAGAGTGTTGACCGCGAACACCGGGGAGCTGTTTTTT,CSARVLTANTGELFF
-,TRBV6-4,TRBD1,TRBJ2-1,TGTGCCAGCAGCTTTGAGACAGGGGCTGAGCAGTTCTTC,CASSFETGAEQFF
-,TRBV7-9,TRBD1,TRBJ2-1,TGTGCCAGCAGCTCTGGGACAGGGAGCTCCTACAATGAGCAGTTCTTC,CASSSGTGSSYNEQFF
few,TRBV7-9,-,TRBJ1-1,TGTGCCAGCAGCGCAGGACAGTACTTCACTGAAGCTTTCTTT,CASSAGQYFTEAFF
many,TRBV6-5,-,TRBJ2-7,TGTGCCAGCAGTTATGCACCGAGGGCCGACGAGCAGTACTTC,CASSYAPRADEQYF
-,TRBV7-6,TRBD1,TRBJ2-2,TGTGCCAGCAGCTTATTGTGGGACAGCACCGGGGAGCTGTTTTTT,CASSLLWDSTGELFF
few,TRBV7-8,TRBD1,TRBJ1-1,TGTGCCAGCAGCTTAGTAGAGGGGGCCGTTGAAGCTTTCTTT,CASSLVEGAVEAFF
few,TRBV29-1,TRBD2,TRBJ2-1,TGCAGCGTCGGGACTAGCGGGAGGAACAATGAGCAGTTCTTC,CSVGTSGRNNEQFF